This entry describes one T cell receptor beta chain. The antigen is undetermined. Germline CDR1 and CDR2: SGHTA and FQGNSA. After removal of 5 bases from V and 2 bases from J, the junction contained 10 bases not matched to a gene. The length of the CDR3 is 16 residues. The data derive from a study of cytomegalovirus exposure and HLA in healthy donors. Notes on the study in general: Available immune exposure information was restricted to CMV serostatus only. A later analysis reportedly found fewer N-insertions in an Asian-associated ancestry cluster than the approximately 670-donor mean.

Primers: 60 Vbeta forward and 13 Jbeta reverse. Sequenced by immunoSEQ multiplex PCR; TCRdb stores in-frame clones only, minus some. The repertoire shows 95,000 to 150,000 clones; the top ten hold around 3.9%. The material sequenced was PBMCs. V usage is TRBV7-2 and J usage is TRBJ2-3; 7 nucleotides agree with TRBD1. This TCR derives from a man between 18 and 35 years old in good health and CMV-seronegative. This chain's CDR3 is CASSTDRAPSTDTQYF. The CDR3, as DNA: TGTGCCAGCAGCACAGACAGGGCTCCTTCCACAGATACGCAGTATTTT.